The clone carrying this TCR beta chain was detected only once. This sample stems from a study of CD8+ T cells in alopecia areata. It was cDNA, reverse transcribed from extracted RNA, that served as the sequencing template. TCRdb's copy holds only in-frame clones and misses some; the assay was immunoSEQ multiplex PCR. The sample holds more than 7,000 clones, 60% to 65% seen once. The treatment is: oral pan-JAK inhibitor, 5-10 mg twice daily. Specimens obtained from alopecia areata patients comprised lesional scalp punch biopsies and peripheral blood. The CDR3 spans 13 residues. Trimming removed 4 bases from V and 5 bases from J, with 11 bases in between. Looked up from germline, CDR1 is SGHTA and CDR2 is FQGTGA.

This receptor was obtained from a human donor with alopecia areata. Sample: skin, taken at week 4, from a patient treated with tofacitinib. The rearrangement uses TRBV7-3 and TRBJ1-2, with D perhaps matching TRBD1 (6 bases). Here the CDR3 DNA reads TGTGCCAGCAGCTCGGACAGTTCATATGGCTACACCTTC. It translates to CASSSDSSYGYTF.